Listed here are 20 T cell receptor beta chains from one sample, sequenced in a study of T cell changes during pregnancy in multiple sclerosis. The method was immunoSEQ multiplex PCR; TCRdb's version includes in-frame clones alone and lacks a portion of them. Of 85,000 to 130,000 clones in the sample, approximately 94% were seen once. Here the sequenced sample was peripheral blood, taken before pregnancy. The origin of the receptors is a female donor with multiple sclerosis, enrolled in a pregnancy study.

V and J are TRBV28 and TRBJ1-1, with TRBD1 as a possible D gene (6 bases). Trimming removed 5 bases at V and 1 base at J, with 11 bases between. The V gene's germline CDR1 is MDHEN and CDR2 SYDVKM. The CDR3 has 14 amino acids. The CDR3 sequence is CASSLTGQNTEAFF. In nucleotides, the CDR3 is TGTGCCAGCAGTCTAACGGGACAGAACACTGAAGCTTTCTTT.

Turning to this clone: Other DNA sequences of this sample code for an identical CDR3. The chain combines TRBV5-1 with TRBJ2-1, with 14 nucleotides matching TRBD2. After removal of 0 bases from V and 9 bases from J, the junction contained 2 bases not matched to a gene. From germline, CDR1 is SGHRS and CDR2 YFSETQ. The CDR3 totals 15 residues. Here the CDR3 reads CASSLGLAGGSEQFF. The CDR3 DNA sequence: TGCGCCAGCAGCTTGGGACTAGCGGGAGGGTCTGAGCAGTTCTTC. Drawing the rest from reference TRBV5-1 and TRBJ2-1, the complete variable domain is KAGVTQTPRYLIKTRGQQVTLSCSPISGHRSVSWYQQTPGQGLQFLFEYFSETQRNKGNFPGRFSGRQFSNSRSEMNVSTLELGDSALYLCASSLGLAGGSEQFFGPGTRLTVL.

The rearrangement links TRBV9 to TRBJ2-2; D unresolved. This CDR3 region has 15 residues. Per the germline V gene, CDR1 is SGDLS and CDR2 is YYNGEE. The V and J ends lost 0 bases and 4 bases respectively, with 10 bases between them. The CDR3: CASSVDITVTGELFF. DNA for the CDR3: TGTGCCAGCAGCGTAGACATCACCGTCACCGGGGAGCTGTTTTTT. Variable domain in full (rest from reference TRBV9 and TRBJ2-2): DSGVTQTPKHLITATGQRVTLRCSPRSGDLSVYWYQQSLDQGLQFLIQYYNGEERAKGNILERFSAQQFPDLHSELNLSSLELGDSALYFCASSVDITVTGELFFGEGSRLTVL.

V is TRBV5-8 and J is TRBJ1-5, with D perhaps matching TRBD1 (5 bases). Trimming removed 0 bases at V and 7 bases at J, with 14 bases between. CDR3 size: 15 residues. The germline V gene has CDR1 SGHTS and CDR2 YDEGEE. The CDR3 DNA sequence: TGTGCCAGCAGCTTGGATTCAGGATGGGGCCAGCCCCAGCATTTT. It translates to CASSLDSGWGQPQHF.

This sequence joins TRBV5-5 and TRBJ2-2; D gene uncertain. Trimming took off 8 bases at V and 1 base at J, with 9 bases between the two ends. Germline V gene lookup returns CDR1 SGHKS and CDR2 YYEKEE (reference sequence). The CDR3 extends over 13 amino acids. The CDR3 loop is CASLLLNTGELFF. The CDR3 coding sequence is TGTGCCAGTCTACTCCTGAACACCGGGGAGCTGTTTTTT.

V is TRBV5-1 and J is TRBJ2-5; the match to TRBD2 covers 11 bases. Unmatched junction bases numbered 2, after V lost 0 bases and J lost 1 base. Germline V gene sequence: CDR1 SGHRS, CDR2 YFSETQ. This CDR3 spans 16 amino acids. The CDR3 coding sequence is TGCGCCAGCAGCTTGGGGGGACTAGCGGCCCAAGAGACCCAGTACTTC. Its protein product is CASSLGGLAAQETQYF.

In its sample, this clone was seen once. The chain uses TRBV13 and TRBJ1-2; TRBD1 aligns across 9 bases. The CDR3 consists of 16 residues. CDR1 PRHDT and CDR2 FYEKMQ come from the germline V gene (reference sequence). J gave up 6 bases and V 4 bases, and 12 bases lay outside the gene matches. The DNA of the CDR3 is TGTGCCAGCAGCTGGGGGACGACAGGGGGAAGAGATGGCTACACCTTC. It encodes CASSWGTTGGRDGYTF. Complete variable domain (other parts from reference TRBV13 and TRBJ1-2): AAGVIQSPRHLIKEKRETATLKCYPIPRHDTVYWYQQGPGQDPQFLISFYEKMQSDKGSIPDRFSAQQFSDYHSELNMSSLELGDSALYFCASSWGTTGGRDGYTFGSGTRLTVV.

This clone was observed a single time. This chain joins TRBV5-4 and TRBJ2-7, with D hard to call. Germline V gives CDR1 SGHNT, CDR2 YYREEE (reference sequence). V shed 0 bases and J shed 4 bases, with 11 bases lying between them. The CDR3 has 14 amino acids. This CDR3 is CASSLGPGNYEQYF. CDR3 sequence (DNA): TGTGCCAGCAGCTTGGGCCCAGGCAATTACGAGCAGTACTTC.

J is TRBJ2-2 and V is TRBV19; no clear D gene. Germline CDR1 reads LNHDA; CDR2 reads SQIVND (reference sequence). This CDR3 comprises 16 residues. V lost 5 bases to trimming and J lost 1 base, with 14 bases between them. The CDR3 region is CASSPGSLKNTGELFF. CDR3 DNA sequence: TGTGCCAGTAGTCCCGGGTCTCTAAAGAACACCGGGGAGCTGTTTTTT.

The V and J genes are TRBV18 and TRBJ1-4; D gene ambiguous. Trimming took 3 bases from V and 4 from J, leaving 6 bases between them. This CDR3 has 13 amino acids. CDR1 is KGHSH and CDR2 is LQKENI in the germline V gene. The CDR3 spells CASSPGLNEKLFF. The CDR3 DNA reads TGTGCCAGCTCACCGGGCCTTAATGAAAAACTGTTTTTT.

The CDR3 bases are TGCGCCAGCAGCCAAGCTGGAGGGCGGATAGTTGAGGCTTTCTTT. This gives the protein CASSQAGGRIVEAFF. The rearrangement links TRBV4-1 to TRBJ1-1; D ambiguous. The CDR3 has 15 amino acids. CDR1 is MGHRA and CDR2 is YSYEKL in the germline V gene. The V and J ends lost 1 base and 11 bases respectively, with 20 bases between them.

The chain is built from TRBV9 and TRBJ2-7; 9 nucleotides match TRBD1. Germline V gene data show CDR1 as SGDLS and CDR2 as YYNGEE. The junction had 4 bases not matched to a gene; V was cut back by 3 bases and J by 3 bases. The CDR3 is 14 amino acids. CDR3 region: CASSEGTGNYEQYF. CDR3 DNA: TGTGCCAGCAGCGAGGGGACAGGGAACTACGAGCAGTACTTC.

This chain joins TRBV4-2 and TRBJ2-7; 8 nucleotides match TRBD1. V dropped 0 bases and J dropped 0; count of bases not matched to a gene: 7. CDR1 and CDR2 (germline): LGHNA, YNFKEQ. This CDR3 has 17 residues. The CDR3 is CASSQDRTGRSSYEQYF. The CDR3 DNA reads TGTGCCAGCAGCCAAGATCGGACAGGGCGAAGCTCCTACGAGCAGTACTTC.

The gene calls are TRBV28 and TRBJ1-1; perhaps TRBD1 as D (5 bases). The CDR3 length is 14 residues. Germline V lookup: CDR1 MDHEN, CDR2 SYDVKM. V gave up 11 bases and J gave up 0 bases, with 16 bases separating them. CDR3 residues: CAVRTGGVNTEAFF. The CDR3 DNA reads as TGTGCCGTGAGGACCGGGGGAGTGAACACTGAAGCTTTCTTT.

The V call is TRBV7-6, the J call TRBJ2-7; 8 bases agree with TRBD1. V was pared by 3 bases and J by 1 base, with 5 bases of the junction left unmatched. CDR1 and CDR2 (germline): SGHVS, FNYEAQ. This CDR3 is built from 15 residues. CDR3 nucleotides: TGTGCCAGCAGCTTGGCCGGGACAGGATCCTACGAGCAGTACTTC. It specifies CASSLAGTGSYEQYF.

This chain links TRBV6-1 with TRBJ2-3; D is unclear. The CDR3 spans 16 residues. The germline V gene encodes CDR1 MNHNS and CDR2 SASEGT. V dropped 3 bases and J dropped 0 bases, with 13 bases sitting between them. The CDR3 loop is CASSDWAVTSTDTQYF. Written as DNA, the CDR3 is TGTGCCAGCAGTGACTGGGCTGTAACTAGCACAGATACGCAGTATTTT.

The chain recombines TRBV5-4 with TRBJ2-7; possibly TRBD2 for D (6 bases). V gave up 0 bases and J gave up 4 bases, with 11 bases separating them. CDR3 size: 14 residues. CDR1 is SGHNT, CDR2 YYREEE, per germline (reference sequence). CDR3 amino acids: CASSLGGNIYEQYF. The CDR3 region has the DNA TGTGCCAGCAGCTTGGGCGGGAATATTTACGAGCAGTACTTC.

The genes are TRBV4-2 and TRBJ2-5; the D gene is possibly TRBD2 (6 bases). Per the germline V gene, CDR1 is LGHNA and CDR2 is YNFKEQ. CDR3 size: 13 residues. Trimming took off 4 bases at V and 5 bases at J, with 11 bases between the two ends. This chain's CDR3 is CASSRRAAETQYF. The CDR3 nucleotides are TGTGCCAGCAGCCGGAGGGCGGCGGAGACCCAGTACTTC.

The rearrangement joins TRBV7-9 to TRBJ2-7, with 14 bases aligning to TRBD2. The J segment lost 4 bases and the V segment lost 5 bases, leaving 4 bases of the junction unmatched. CDR1 is SEHNR, CDR2 FQNEAQ, per germline (reference sequence). The CDR3 extends over 15 amino acids. The CDR3 reads CASSHGTSGSYEQYF. In DNA form, the CDR3 reads TGTGCCAGCAGCCACGGGACTAGCGGGAGTTACGAGCAGTACTTC.

The gene calls are TRBV7-9 and TRBJ2-7, with TRBD2 matching 8 bases. The V segment lost 5 bases and the J segment 5 bases; nucleotides outside the gene matches: 11. This CDR3 has 15 amino acids. CDR1 and CDR2 from the germline V gene are SEHNR and FQNEAQ (reference sequence). CDR3 in DNA: TGTGCCAGCAGCCGGACGGGAGGGCCTCAGGACGAGCAGTACTTC. Translating it yields CASSRTGGPQDEQYF.